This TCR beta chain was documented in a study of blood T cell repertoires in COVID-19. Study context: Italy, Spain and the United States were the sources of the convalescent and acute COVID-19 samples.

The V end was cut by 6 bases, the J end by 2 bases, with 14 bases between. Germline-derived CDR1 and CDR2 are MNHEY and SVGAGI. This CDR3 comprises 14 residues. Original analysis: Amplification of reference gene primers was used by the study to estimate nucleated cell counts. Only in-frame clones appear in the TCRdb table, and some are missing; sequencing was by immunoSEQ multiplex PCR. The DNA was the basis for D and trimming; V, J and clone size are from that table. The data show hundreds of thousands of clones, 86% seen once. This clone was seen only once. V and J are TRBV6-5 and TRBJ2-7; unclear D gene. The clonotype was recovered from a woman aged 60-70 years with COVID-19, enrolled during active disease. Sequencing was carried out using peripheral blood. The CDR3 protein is CASSIGDGAYEQYF. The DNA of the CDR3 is TGTGCCAGCAGCATCGGAGACGGAGCCTACGAGCAGTACTTC.